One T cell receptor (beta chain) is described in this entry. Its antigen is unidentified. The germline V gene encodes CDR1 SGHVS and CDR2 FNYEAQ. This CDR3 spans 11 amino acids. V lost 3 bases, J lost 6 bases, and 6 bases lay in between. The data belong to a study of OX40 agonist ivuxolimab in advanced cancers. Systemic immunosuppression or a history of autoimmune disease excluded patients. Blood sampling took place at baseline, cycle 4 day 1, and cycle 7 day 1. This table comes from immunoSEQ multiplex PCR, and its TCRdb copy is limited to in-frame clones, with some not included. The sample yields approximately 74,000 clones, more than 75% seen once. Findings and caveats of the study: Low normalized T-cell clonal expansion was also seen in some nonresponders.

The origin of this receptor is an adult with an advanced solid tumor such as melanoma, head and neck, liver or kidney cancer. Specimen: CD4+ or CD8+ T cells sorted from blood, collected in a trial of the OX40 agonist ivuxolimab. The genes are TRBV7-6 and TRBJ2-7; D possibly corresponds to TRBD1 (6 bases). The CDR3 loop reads CASSLGAEQYF. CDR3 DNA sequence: TGTGCCAGCAGCTTGGGGGCCGAGCAGTACTTC.